This T cell receptor (beta chain) came from a study of PD-L1 blockade in urothelial cancer. In the study overall: Prior chemotherapy regimens per patient numbered 0 to 3.

Time point denoted: pretreatment peripheral blood. Samples were collected from each patient before treatment and during treatment. Each patient gave between 1 and 8 of them in total. A remark on this clone: Its target is unknown.

Study findings and constraints: Where pretreatment blood TCR clonality fell below the median, better survival was predicted.

The CDR3 consists of 13 residues. Trimming pared 4 bases from V and 3 bases from J, leaving 11 bases between. From germline, CDR1 is SGHRS and CDR2 YFSETQ. Libraries were prepared by immunoSEQ multiplex PCR; TCRdb keeps only in-frame clonotypes and omits some of them. In the table there are approximately 63,000 clones, approximately 75% of which are singletons. Sequenced material: PBMCs, taken around atezolizumab (anti-PD-L1) treatment. The receptor comes from a man aged 70-80 years with urothelial cancer. This chain connects TRBV5-1 to TRBJ2-7; possible D gene TRBD1, 6 bases. CDR3 amino acids: CASSDDRNYEQYF. The CDR3 DNA is TGCGCCAGCAGCGATGACAGGAACTACGAGCAGTACTTC. Drawing the rest from reference TRBV5-1 and TRBJ2-7, the complete variable domain is KAGVTQTPRYLIKTRGQQVTLSCSPISGHRSVSWYQQTPGQGLQFLFEYFSETQRNKGNFPGRFSGRQFSNSRSEMNVSTLELGDSALYLCASSDDRNYEQYFGPGTRLTVT.